This passage covers 22 T cell receptor beta chains from one sample sequenced in a study of CD8 T cells in Susac syndrome. RNA in amounts of 0.5 to 1 ug was reverse transcribed with random hexamers. MiXCR, applied by TCRdb to the immunoSEQ multiplex PCR reads, yields one record per CDR3 protein. The sample lists about 300,000 distinct CDR3 sequences; 89% were seen once. Sequenced input: CD8+ T cells from PBMCs. The receptors were gathered from a human donor with multiple sclerosis.

This clonotype was picked up one time. The chain employs TRBV28 and TRBJ2-1, with 7 bases aligning to TRBD1. V lost 3 bases and J lost 6; bases outside the gene matches: 11. The CDR3 runs 16 residues. Germline V gives CDR1 MDHEN, CDR2 SYDVKM. Here the CDR3 DNA reads TGTGCCAGCAGTTTCCCGGGACAGCCTTCGAGCAATGAGCAGTTCTTC. Protein sequence: CASSFPGQPSSNEQFF.

The rearrangement links TRBV30 to TRBJ1-5; D is ambiguous. The CDR3 totals 14 residues. Deletions cut 1 base from V and 6 bases from J, with 13 bases between. CDR1 is GTSNPN and CDR2 is SVGIG in the germline V gene (reference sequence). CDR3 sequence (DNA): TGTGCCTGGAGTGAGGGCGGGGTCTCTCAGCCCCAGCATTTT. Translating it yields CAWSEGGVSQPQHF.

V is TRBV5-6 and J is TRBJ2-1; TRBD1 is a possible D gene (5 bases). The CDR3 is 14 residues long. The V gene's germline CDR1 is SGHDT and CDR2 YYEEEE. Trimming removed 6 bases from V and 0 bases from J, with 10 bases in between. The CDR3 loop reads CASNTDISYNEQFF. The CDR3, as DNA: TGTGCCAGCAATACGGACATCTCCTACAATGAGCAGTTCTTC. Full variable domain (rest looked up from reference TRBV5-6 and TRBJ2-1): DAGVTQSPTHLIKTRGQQVTLRCSPKSGHDTVSWYQQALGQGPQFIFQYYEEEERQRGNFPDRFSGHQFPNYSSELNVNALLLGDSALYLCASNTDISYNEQFFGPGTRLTVL.

This clonotype occurred once. This chain uses TRBV9 with TRBJ2-5; D is uncertain. Germline V gene sequence: CDR1 SGDLS, CDR2 YYNGEE. This CDR3 has 13 residues. Deletions cut 1 base from V and 2 bases from J, with 6 bases between. The CDR3 nucleotides read TGTGCCAGCAGCGTAAGGTCTCAAGAGACCCAGTACTTC. Encoded protein: CASSVRSQETQYF.

The genes are TRBV3-1 and TRBJ2-1; D not certain. Per germline, CDR1 LGHDT and CDR2 YNNKEL (reference sequence). This CDR3 spans 17 amino acids. Trimming left V 3 bases short and J 2 bases short, with 17 bases between. The CDR3 protein is CASSHRTLQSTYNEQFF. The DNA of the CDR3 is TGTGCCAGCAGCCACCGGACGCTCCAGAGCACCTACAATGAGCAGTTCTTC.

This chain links TRBV24-1 with TRBJ1-2, with no clear D. Trimming cost V 1 base and J 5 bases, with 10 bases left between them. The CDR3 extends over 14 amino acids. The germline V gene has CDR1 KGHDR and CDR2 SFDVKD. The DNA for the CDR3 is TGTGCCACCAGTGATTTAGACGGAATATATGGCTACACCTTC. As protein: CATSDLDGIYGYTF.

J is TRBJ2-5 and V is TRBV6-1; TRBD1 agrees at 8 bases. Germline V gene data show CDR1 as MNHNS and CDR2 as SASEGT. The CDR3 loop spans 16 amino acids. V shed 7 bases and J 2 bases; nucleotides not matched to a gene: 12. The CDR3 reads CASTTSPGTGQETQYF. In nucleotides, the CDR3 is TGTGCCAGCACGACTTCTCCCGGGACAGGTCAAGAGACCCAGTACTTC.

CDR3 residues: CSARELAGVRYEQYF. The CDR3 DNA reads TGCAGTGCTAGGGAACTAGCGGGAGTTAGGTACGAGCAGTACTTC. The genes are TRBV20-1 and TRBJ2-7, with 11 bases fitting TRBD2. V shed 3 bases, J shed 4 bases, and the junction held 8 bases outside the gene matches. The CDR3 totals 15 residues. Germline lookup yields CDR1 DFQATT and CDR2 SNEGSKA (reference sequence).

The chain is built from TRBV24-1 and TRBJ2-1; 10 positions agree with TRBD1. V lost 8 bases to trimming and J lost 6 bases; unmatched junction nucleotides: 6. The germline CDR1 and CDR2 sequences are KGHDR and SFDVKD. The CDR3 length is 14 residues. The CDR3 DNA sequence: TGTGCCACCACCCCGGGACAGGGGAGCAATGAGCAGTTCTTC. Translated: CATTPGQGSNEQFF.

The chain recombines TRBV15 with TRBJ2-3; D unclear. The CDR3 has 15 residues. The V gene lost 1 base and the J gene lost 2 bases, with 10 bases spanning the gap. Germline V lookup: CDR1 LNHNV, CDR2 YYDKDF (reference sequence). The CDR3 DNA reads as TGTGCCACCAGCAGAGGAGGTGCTATCACAGATACGCAGTATTTT. This gives the protein CATSRGGAITDTQYF.

The rearrangement links TRBV9 to TRBJ2-5; no firm D call. Trimming cost V 4 bases and J 5 bases, with 12 bases left between them. The CDR3 spans 13 residues. Germline assignment: CDR1 SGDLS and CDR2 YYNGEE. DNA of the CDR3: TGTGCCAGCAGCTCTACACTTGGGGAGACCCAGTACTTC. This gives the protein CASSSTLGETQYF.

The chain uses TRBV13 and TRBJ2-3, with D possibly being TRBD1 (6 bases). Per the germline V gene, CDR1 is PRHDT and CDR2 is FYEKMQ (reference sequence). The CDR3 spans 16 residues. Trimming took off 3 bases at V and 3 bases at J, with 16 bases between the two ends. CDR3: CASSFELGGSTDTQYF. CDR3 sequence (DNA): TGTGCCAGCAGCTTTGAGCTAGGGGGATCTACAGATACGCAGTATTTT.

This chain joins TRBV4-3 and TRBJ1-2, with D possibly TRBD1 on 6 matching bases. V was trimmed by 3 bases and J by 6 bases, leaving 11 bases between them. Germline loops: CDR1 LGHNA, CDR2 YSLEER. The CDR3 totals 13 residues. CDR3 region: CASSQDSHNGYTF. In DNA, the CDR3 is TGCGCCAGCAGCCAGGACAGTCATAATGGCTACACCTTC.

The rearrangement uses TRBV29-1 and TRBJ1-1, with D hard to call. The CDR3 has 11 amino acids. Per germline, CDR1 SQVTM and CDR2 ANQGSEA. The ends were cut back, 5 bases at V and 6 bases at J, with 10 bases in the middle. As DNA, the CDR3 is TGCAGCGTTCACGGCGGGCCTGAAGCTTTCTTT. Translating gives CSVHGGPEAFF.

The chain carries TRBV28 and TRBJ1-1; D gene uncertain. CDR1 is MDHEN and CDR2 is SYDVKM in the germline V gene. V was clipped by 2 bases and J by 0 bases, with 10 bases between them. The CDR3 consists of 15 residues. The CDR3 DNA follows: TGTGCCAGCAGTTTAATGCGAGAGATGAACACTGAAGCTTTCTTT. Residues: CASSLMREMNTEAFF.

This chain uses TRBV7-2 with TRBJ2-3; no reliable D call. Trimming pared 5 bases from V and 0 bases from J, leaving 9 bases between. CDR1 is SGHTA and CDR2 is FQGNSA in the germline V gene. CDR3 length equals 14 residues. CDR3 residues: CASSIITSTDTQYF. CDR3 DNA: TGTGCCAGCAGCATAATTACTAGCACAGATACGCAGTATTTT.

The chain recombines TRBV9 with TRBJ1-3; unclear D gene. CDR1 and CDR2 from the germline V gene are SGDLS and YYNGEE. This CDR3 contains 13 residues. V lost 3 bases to trimming and J lost 6 bases, with 10 bases between them. CDR3 sequence reads: CASSAPRENTIYF. CDR3 nucleotides: TGTGCCAGCAGCGCCCCGAGGGAAAACACCATATATTTT.

The chain employs TRBV2 and TRBJ1-1, with TRBD1 as a possible D gene (5 bases). Germline lookup yields CDR1 SNHLY and CDR2 FYNNEI. The germline V and J ends were trimmed by 4 bases and 4 bases, with 10 bases remaining between them. This CDR3 has 13 residues. DNA for the CDR3: TGTGCCAGCAGTGCGTGGGGCGGCACTGAAGCTTTCTTT. This codes for CASSAWGGTEAFF.

This chain joins TRBV19 and TRBJ2-7, with 9 bases that match TRBD1. Germline-derived CDR1 and CDR2 are LNHDA and SQIVND (reference sequence). The CDR3 has 15 amino acids. V shed 5 bases, J shed 5 bases, and the junction held 10 bases outside the gene matches. The CDR3 reads CASSAPGQGADEQYF. CDR3 coding DNA: TGTGCCAGTAGTGCACCGGGACAGGGAGCAGACGAGCAGTACTTC.

The V call is TRBV11-1, the J call TRBJ2-5; 7 bases line up with TRBD2. Germline V gene sequence: CDR1 SGHAT, CDR2 FQDESV (reference sequence). The length of the CDR3 is 15 residues. Losses at the gene ends were 6 bases for V and 5 bases for J; bases not matched to a gene: 12. The CDR3 region has the DNA TGTGCCAGCAGACCGGGACTATCCATAGGGGAGACCCAGTACTTC. This sequence encodes CASRPGLSIGETQYF.

In this sample, this clonotype turned up a few times. The chain combines TRBV12-3 or TRBV12-4 with TRBJ1-1; D uncertain. Trimming shortened V by 8 bases and J by 1 base, and 5 bases separated the two germline ends. The CDR3 is 11 amino acids. CDR3 sequence reads: CASGPNTEAFF. CDR3 bases: TGTGCCAGCGGTCCGAACACTGAAGCTTTCTTT.

The chain combines TRBV30 with TRBJ2-7; 7 bases align to TRBD1. The V and J ends lost 4 bases and 3 bases, in that order; junction bases with no gene match: 6. The V gene's germline CDR1 is GTSNPN and CDR2 SVGIG (reference sequence). The CDR3 length is 13 residues. The CDR3 DNA sequence: TGTGCCTGGAACAGGGGCCCTGTCTACGAGCAGTACTTC. Protein product: CAWNRGPVYEQYF.